Below, one T cell receptor (beta chain) is given with its context. A much larger clone differs from this one at a single base, so this may be a read error. This entry comes from a study of identical twins. The authors used template switching to add a universal primer site and gave cDNA unique molecular identifiers. TCRdb processed the 5' RACE reads anew with MiXCR; each CDR3 protein has one entry. The sample includes some 710,000 distinct CDR3 sequences, 5.5% to 6.5% of them seen just once. The junction had 8 bases not matched to a gene; V was cut back by 6 bases and J by 6 bases. CDR3 length equals 13 residues.

The receptor comes from a man aged 18 to 35 in good health. Sequencing was carried out using naive T cells sorted from blood. The chain uses TRBV12-3 or TRBV12-4 and TRBJ2-7, with 7 bases identical to TRBD2. The CDR3 spells CASSPTSFGEQYF. The CDR3 DNA reads as TGTGCCAGCAGCCCGACTAGCTTCGGCGAGCAGTACTTC.